This T cell receptor beta chain was sequenced for a study of CD8+ T cells in alopecia areata. Regarding the study as a whole: During tofacitinib treatment, many expanded lesional clones remained in scalp and blood.

Germline CDR1 MGHRA, CDR2 YSYEKL. There are 14 residues in the CDR3. Between the trimmed V and J ends, which lost 3 bases and 0 bases, there was a span of 8 bases. Treatment of the sample: oral pan-JAK inhibitor, 5-10 mg twice daily. Lesional scalp punch biopsies and peripheral blood came from alopecia areata patients. Comment on this clone: Its target is unknown.

Reverse transcription of extracted RNA yielded cDNA, which provided the sequencing template. Data came from immunoSEQ multiplex PCR; TCRdb stores just in-frame clones and leaves some out. The table shows 250,000 to 350,000 clones, with about 60% occurring only once. This chain links TRBV4-1 with TRBJ1-1; D call uncertain. The source material was CD4+ T cells sorted from blood, sampled at week 52, from a patient treated with tofacitinib. The sequence came from a human donor with alopecia areata. The CDR3 spells CASSQRTMNTEAFF. CDR3 coding DNA: TGCGCCAGCAGCCAGCGGACCATGAACACTGAAGCTTTCTTT.